Listed below are T cell receptor beta chains from one sample, sequenced in a study of circulating and synovial CD4+ cells in juvenile arthritis. Measured with immunoSEQ multiplex PCR; TCRdb has only the in-frame clones, and not every one. Of about 16,000 clones listed, more than 75% are singletons. The sample was CD4+ T cells from blood. These receptors were collected from a human donor with juvenile idiopathic arthritis. Both conserved end residues are part of each CDR3. A D gene is named only where the DNA matches it firmly. Rows give clone size only sometimes, using once, few, many, or a class for an expanded clone.

10 . TRBJ1-1 . TRBV18 TGTGCCAGCTCGGAGTCCGTAGCTTTCTTT CASSESVAFF
17 . TRBJ1-5 . TRBV27 TGTGCCAGCAGTCCACTTTACGGACAGTCTAGCAATCAGCCCCAGCATTTT CASSPLYGQSSNQPQHF
13 . TRBJ1-2 TRBD1 TRBV29-1 TGCAGCGTTGAAGAGACAGGGAGAGGAGGCTACACCTTC CSVEETGRGGYTF
13 once TRBJ2-5 TRBD1 TRBV2 TGTGCCAGCAGTACGGGACAGCAAGAGACCCAGTACTTC CASSTGQQETQYF
17 . TRBJ2-5 TRBD2 TRBV5-6 TGTGCCAGCAGCTTGGCACTAGCGGGGGGGCCGTACGAGACCCAGTACTTC CASSLALAGGPYETQYF
15 . TRBJ2-7 TRBD2 TRBV6-5 TGTGCCAGCAGTTACGTAGCGGGGACCTACTACGAGCAGTACTTC CASSYVAGTYYEQYF
15 . TRBJ1-1 . TRBV7-8 TGTGCCAGCAGCTTACGGCGGGGGGCTTACACTGAAGCTTTCTTT CASSLRRGAYTEAFF
13 . TRBJ2-1 . TRBV18 TGTGCCAGCTCGCAGGATCAGAACAATGAGCAGTTCTTC CASSQDQNNEQFF
15 . TRBJ1-1 TRBD1 TRBV7-9 TGTGCCAGCAGCTTAGGGACGACAGGGGACACTGAAGCTTTCTTT CASSLGTTGDTEAFF
15 . TRBJ2-5 . TRBV7-2 TGTGCCAGCAGCTTAGTTTCTAGTGGCAGGGGGACCCAGTACTTC CASSLVSSGRGTQYF
15 . TRBJ1-1 TRBD1 TRBV5-1 TGCGCCAGCAGCAACGGACAGGTCATGAACACTGAAGCTTTCTTT CASSNGQVMNTEAFF
15 . TRBJ1-2 . TRBV6-5 TGTGCCAGCAGTTATTCATGGACAGAAAGAGGGGGCTACACCTTC CASSYSWTERGGYTF
14 . TRBJ2-1 . TRBV11-3 TGTGCCAGCAGCCGTCAGCGCGGTCCGGGGGAGCAGTTCTTC CASSRQRGPGEQFF
16 . TRBJ2-1 TRBD2 TRBV5-1 TGCGCCAGCAGCTTGGAAAGCGGGGGGGCGCTCAATGAGCAGTTCTTC CASSLESGGALNEQFF
14 . TRBJ1-2 . TRBV14 TGTGCCAGCAGCCAAGGGTCAGGGTACTATGGCTACACCTTC CASSQGSGYYGYTF
13 . TRBJ2-5 . TRBV19 TGTGCCAGTAGTATAACTAGCAGGGAGACCCAGTACTTC CASSITSRETQYF
16 . TRBJ1-5 TRBD1 TRBV4-1 TGCGCCAGCAGCCACACCCGGGACAGGGTGGATCAGCCCCAGCATTTT CASSHTRDRVDQPQHF
13 . TRBJ1-2 . TRBV19 TGTGCCAGTAGTACAGAAGACAGGCGCGGCTACACCTTC CASSTEDRRGYTF
16 . TRBJ1-1 . TRBV29-1 TGCAGCGTTGAAGGGGGCGGCAGCTTCGGGAACACTGAAGCTTTCTTT CSVEGGGSFGNTEAFF
16 . TRBJ2-1 TRBD2 TRBV29-1 TGCAGCGCAGAACCCTATAGCGGGAGGATTTTCAATGAGCAGTTCTTC CSAEPYSGRIFNEQFF
15 . TRBJ2-2 . TRBV27 TGTGCCAGCAGTTTTTCCGGGGTGAACACCGGGGAGCTGTTTTTT CASSFSGVNTGELFF
11 few TRBJ2-7 . TRBV20-1 TGCAGTGCTAGCGGGAGTCGGGAGCAGTACTTC CSASGSREQYF
11 . TRBJ1-2 . TRBV29-1 TGCAGCGTTGAAGATCTGGCCGGCTACACCTTC CSVEDLAGYTF
17 . TRBJ2-2 TRBD2 TRBV4-1 TGCGCCAGCAGCCAAGTCCGACTAGCGGGCAACACCGGGGAGCTGTTTTTT CASSQVRLAGNTGELFF
18 . TRBJ1-6 TRBD1 TRBV7-2 TGTGCCAGCAGCTTAGCCGGGACAGGGGGCTGGAATAATTCCCCCCTCCACTTT CASSLAGTGGWNNSPLHF
16 . TRBJ2-5 TRBD2 TRBV11-2 TGTGCCAGCAGCTTAGCCCTAGCGGGGGGCAAAGAGACCCAGTACTTC CASSLALAGGKETQYF
12 . TRBJ2-5 . TRBV2 TGTGCCAGTAAAGGGGTTCAAGAGACCCAGTACTTC CASKGVQETQYF
14 . TRBJ2-3 . TRBV7-3 TGTGCCAGCAGCTATGACGGGAGCACAGATACGCAGTATTTT CASSYDGSTDTQYF
13 . TRBJ1-5 TRBD1 TRBV27 TGTGCCAGCAGCTGGACAGGGGTACAGCCCCAGCATTTT CASSWTGVQPQHF
12 . TRBJ2-5 TRBD2 TRBV19 TGTGCCACTAGCGGGTACCAAGAGACCCAGTACTTC CATSGYQETQYF
13 . TRBJ2-3 TRBD1 TRBV12-5 TGTGCTAGTGGTCGGACAGGGCCCGATACGCAGTATTTT CASGRTGPDTQYF
16 . TRBJ2-1 TRBD1 TRBV27 TGTGCCAGCAGTCCCCGGACAGGGTCCTCGGCCAATGAGCAGTTCTTC CASSPRTGSSANEQFF
12 . TRBJ2-3 . TRBV18 TGTGCCAGCTCGTTCTCGGCAGATACGCAGTATTTT CASSFSADTQYF
15 . TRBJ2-1 TRBD2 TRBV2 TGTGCCAGCACCGCCCTAGCGGGAGCATACAATGAGCAGTTCTTC CASTALAGAYNEQFF
13 . TRBJ2-5 . TRBV18 TGTGCCAGCTCACCACAGGAGATTAAGGAGCAGTACTTC CASSPQEIKEQYF
14 . TRBJ1-5 TRBD1 TRBV7-2 TGTGCCAGCAGCTTACAGGGGGCTAATCAGCCCCAGCATTTT CASSLQGANQPQHF
16 . TRBJ2-3 TRBD2 TRBV6-1 TGTGCCAGCAGTGTTTTTCACGGGGGGGACACAGATACGCAGTATTTT CASSVFHGGDTDTQYF
16 . TRBJ2-1 TRBD2 TRBV7-2 TGTGCCAGCAGCTTAGCCAGCGGGAGGGCCAGGAATGAGCAGTTCTTC CASSLASGRARNEQFF
12 . TRBJ1-1 . TRBV5-4 TGTGCCAGCAGCCGCGGGGACACTGAAGCTTTCTTT CASSRGDTEAFF
12 . TRBJ2-1 TRBD2 TRBV4-3 TGCGCCAGCAGCCGAACAGCGGGGGAGCAGTTCTTC CASSRTAGEQFF
15 . TRBJ1-1 TRBD1 TRBV6-1 TGTGCCAGCAGCCAGACAGGGGGCGCGTCAACTGAAGCTTTCTTT CASSQTGGASTEAFF
17 . TRBJ2-1 TRBD1 TRBV11-3 TGTGCCAGCAGCTTCGAACCCATGACAGGGACCTACAATGAGCAGTTCTTC CASSFEPMTGTYNEQFF
13 . TRBJ2-7 . TRBV18 TGTGCCAGCTCACCAGGGGTAGACTACGAGCAGTACTTC CASSPGVDYEQYF
15 . TRBJ1-6 . TRBV7-2 TGTGCCAGCAGCCCGATTCCGGGGGTTTCGTCACCCCTCCACTTT CASSPIPGVSSPLHF
12 . TRBJ1-2 . TRBV2 TGTGCCAGCAGTGACGGGGGTTATGGCTACACCTTC CASSDGGYGYTF